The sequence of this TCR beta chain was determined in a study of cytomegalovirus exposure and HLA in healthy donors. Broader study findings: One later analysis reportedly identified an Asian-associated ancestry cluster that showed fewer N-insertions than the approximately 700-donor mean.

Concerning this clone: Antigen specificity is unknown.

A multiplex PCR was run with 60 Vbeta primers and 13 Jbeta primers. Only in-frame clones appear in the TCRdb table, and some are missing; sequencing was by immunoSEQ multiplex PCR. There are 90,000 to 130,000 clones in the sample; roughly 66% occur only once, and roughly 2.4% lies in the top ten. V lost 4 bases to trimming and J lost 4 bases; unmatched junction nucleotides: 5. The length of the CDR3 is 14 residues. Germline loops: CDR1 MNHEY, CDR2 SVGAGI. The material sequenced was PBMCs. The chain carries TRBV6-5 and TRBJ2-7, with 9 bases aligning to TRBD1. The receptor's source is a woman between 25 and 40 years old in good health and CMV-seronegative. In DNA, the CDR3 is TGTGCCAGCAGTTTGGGACAGGGTTCTTACGAGCAGTACTTC. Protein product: CASSLGQGSYEQYF.